The 31 T cell receptor beta chains presented below share a single source sample, sequenced in a study of blood T cells in healthy people across ages. Primed by a sample-barcoded 5' primer and a J-beta primer mix, a second PCR proceeded for roughly 6 to 12 cycles. TCRdb re-called the 5' RACE reads through MiXCR, storing one row per CDR3 protein. The table shows approximately 670,000 distinct CDR3 sequences, with roughly 43% occurring only once. The sequenced material came from blood. Source of these receptors: a man older than 75 in good health.

This clonotype was seen many times. The gene calls are TRBV27 and TRBJ2-7; no firm D call. CDR3 length equals 10 residues. V lost 10 bases and J lost 4, with 8 bases in between. Germline V gene lookup returns CDR1 MNHEY and CDR2 SMNVEV (reference sequence). The CDR3 sequence is CATRLYEQYF. CDR3 in DNA: TGTGCCACCCGATTATACGAGCAGTACTTC.

There are a few counts of this clonotype. This chain uses TRBV20-1 with TRBJ1-6; unclear D gene. CDR1 and CDR2 from the germline V gene are DFQATT and SNEGSKA (reference sequence). The CDR3 runs 17 residues. Trimming stripped 0 bases from V and 0 bases from J, with 12 bases between. In DNA, the CDR3 is TGCAGTGCTAGAGATTGGGCACAGAGCTCCTATAATTCACCCCTCCACTTT. Protein product: CSARDWAQSSYNSPLHF.

The table lists this clonotype with a few counts. The V and J genes are TRBV7-2 and TRBJ2-5; the D gene is possibly TRBD1 (5 bases). The CDR3 contains 16 residues. Per germline, CDR1 SGHTA and CDR2 FQGNSA. V was cut by 2 bases and J by 5 bases, with 18 bases left in between. In DNA, the CDR3 is TGTGCCAGCAGCTTAAGATCGCAGGGCTTTGGCGAGACCCAGTACTTC. Residues: CASSLRSQGFGETQYF.

This clonotype has only a few counts. The V call is TRBV5-1, the J call TRBJ2-7; TRBD2 aligns across 11 bases. The V and J ends lost 5 bases and 6 bases, in that order; junction bases with no gene match: 7. Looked up from germline, CDR1 is SGHRS and CDR2 is YFSETQ. The CDR3 spans 14 residues. For the CDR3, the DNA is TGCGCCAGCAGACAAACTAGCGGGAGTGCCGAGCAGTACTTC. This sequence encodes CASRQTSGSAEQYF.

The sample holds a few counts of this clonotype. The CDR3 DNA follows: TGTGCCAGCAGTTTAAATGGGGGGGGTTTGGAGACCCAGTACTTC. Encoded protein: CASSLNGGGLETQYF. The chain couples TRBV27 to TRBJ2-5, with TRBD2 matching 7 bases. The junction had 8 bases not matched to a gene; V was cut back by 2 bases and J by 5 bases. Germline-derived CDR1 and CDR2 are MNHEY and SMNVEV (reference sequence). The CDR3 has 15 residues.

The genes are TRBV20-1 and TRBJ2-1; a possible D gene is TRBD2 (7 bases). CDR1 and CDR2 (germline): DFQATT, SNEGSKA (reference sequence). This CDR3 has 17 amino acids. V was trimmed by 0 bases and J by 3 bases, leaving 18 bases between them. The CDR3 is CSARDRVGGRSYNEQFF. The CDR3 nucleotides are TGCAGTGCTAGAGATCGGGTCGGGGGGCGCAGCTACAATGAGCAGTTCTTC.

This clonotype showed up many times. This sequence joins TRBV20-1 and TRBJ1-1; D ambiguous. V gave up 0 bases and J gave up 1 base, with 6 bases separating them. The CDR3 sequence is 13 residues long. Germline V lookup: CDR1 DFQATT, CDR2 SNEGSKA (reference sequence). The CDR3 here is CSARDPGNTEAFF. The CDR3 DNA reads TGCAGTGCTAGAGATCCGGGGAACACTGAAGCTTTCTTT.

V is TRBV4-2 and J is TRBJ2-2, with D possibly TRBD2 on 6 matching bases. V was trimmed by 0 bases and J by 6 bases, leaving 23 bases between them. The CDR3 is made up of 19 amino acids. Germline-derived CDR1 and CDR2 are LGHNA and YNFKEQ. The CDR3 protein is CASSQEGRGGIAAPGELFF. The CDR3, as DNA: TGTGCCAGCAGCCAAGAAGGTCGAGGAGGGATCGCTGCCCCCGGGGAGCTGTTTTTT.

This sequence joins TRBV6-2 or TRBV6-3 and TRBJ2-1, with a tentative D call TRBD1 (5 bases). Trimming cost V 6 bases and J 8 bases, with 17 bases left between them. The CDR3 spans 14 residues. Germline CDR1 reads MNHEY; CDR2 reads SVGEGT. The DNA of the CDR3 is TGTGCCAGCAGCATGACTCCAGGGTTCGATGAGCAGTTCTTC. Its translation: CASSMTPGFDEQFF.

The rearrangement links TRBV20-1 to TRBJ2-2, with no clear D. CDR3 length equals 14 residues. From germline, CDR1 is DFQATT and CDR2 SNEGSKA (reference sequence). V was cut by 0 bases and J by 5 bases, with 10 bases left in between. The chain's CDR3 is CSARDGSVTGELFF. As DNA, the CDR3 is TGCAGTGCTAGAGACGGTTCAGTAACCGGGGAGCTGTTTTTT.

This clonotype was recorded a few times. The chain combines TRBV2 with TRBJ1-1; D might be TRBD1 (6 bases). Trimming removed 4 bases from V and 4 bases from J, with 10 bases in between. CDR3 length equals 13 residues. Germline lookup yields CDR1 SNHLY and CDR2 FYNNEI. The CDR3 DNA sequence: TGTGCCAGCAGTGCGGAGGGGGTCACTGAAGCTTTCTTT. Protein product: CASSAEGVTEAFF.

The rearrangement uses TRBV6-2 or TRBV6-3 and TRBJ2-3, with TRBD2 matching over 10 bases. J lost 4 bases, V lost 6 bases, and 7 bases had no gene match. The CDR3 runs to 15 residues. Germline loops: CDR1 MNHEY, CDR2 SVGEGT. The CDR3 region is CASRSSGSGSDTQYF. The CDR3 nucleotides are TGTGCCAGCAGGTCTAGCGGGAGTGGTTCAGATACGCAGTATTTT.

This clonotype was seen a few times. The V and J genes are TRBV29-1 and TRBJ2-7; D may be TRBD2 (6 bases). Germline V gene lookup returns CDR1 SQVTM and CDR2 ANQGSEA. Between the trimmed V and J ends, which lost 5 bases and 0 bases, there was a span of 14 bases. The CDR3 covers 14 residues. The CDR3 nucleotides read TGCAGCGTTTGGGGGGTCAGACCCTCCTACGAGCAGTACTTC. Its translation: CSVWGVRPSYEQYF.

Concerning this clonotype itself: The junction and the germline gene differ at one end; a read error may be behind it. The chain has TRBV29-1 and TRBJ2-7, with 11 bases lining up with TRBD1. The CDR3 sequence is 14 residues long. Germline V gene sequence: CDR1 SQVTM, CDR2 ANQGSEA. CDR3 DNA: TGCAGCGTCCCCTGGACAGGGGGCTCCTACGTGCAGTACTTC. It encodes CSVPWTGGSYVQYF.

The table lists this clonotype with a few counts. This rearrangement joins TRBV29-1 to TRBJ2-3, with D perhaps being TRBD1 or TRBD2 (5 bases each). Per the germline V gene, CDR1 is SQVTM and CDR2 is ANQGSEA. The CDR3 loop spans 16 amino acids. The germline V and J ends were trimmed by 1 base and 1 base, with 15 bases remaining between them. CDR3: CSVEGHRDQGTDTQYF. Written as DNA, the CDR3 is TGCAGCGTTGAAGGCCACCGGGACCAGGGCACAGATACGCAGTATTTT.

On this clonotype: This likely comes from a read error, as the CDR3 has no conserved phenylalanine or tryptophan at its end. The chain is built from TRBV18 and TRBJ2-1; the match to TRBD2 covers 10 bases. CDR1 is KGHSH and CDR2 is LQKENI in the germline V gene. Unmatched junction bases numbered 0, after V lost 3 bases and J lost 7 bases. There are 13 residues in the CDR3. CDR3 sequence reads: CASSPTSGNEQFL. The CDR3 bases are TGTGCCAGCTCACCGACTAGCGGGAATGAGCAGTTCCTC.

In regard to this clonotype: An end of the junction does not agree with germline; a read error may underlie this. This sequence joins TRBV11-3 and TRBJ2-1, with D hard to call. Germline CDR1 is SGHNT and CDR2 is YENEEA. The CDR3 is made up of 13 amino acids. The CDR3 loop is CASSSGRNNERFF. The CDR3 DNA reads TGTGCCAGCAGTTCCGGACGGAACAATGAGCGGTTCTTC.

This rearrangement joins TRBV7-2 to TRBJ2-1; D is undetermined. Germline CDR1 is SGHTA and CDR2 is FQGNSA. This CDR3 spans 13 amino acids. The V end was cut by 4 bases, the J end by 6 bases, with 10 bases between. The CDR3 sequence: CASSSGRLNEQFF. In DNA, the CDR3 is TGTGCCAGCAGCTCGGGCAGACTCAATGAGCAGTTCTTC.

This clonotype was seen more than once but under ten times. The gene calls are TRBV6-2 or TRBV6-3 and TRBJ2-3; D is unresolved. Trimming left V 8 bases short and J 2 bases short, with 14 bases between. The CDR3 consists of 14 residues. Germline-derived CDR1 and CDR2 are MNHEY and SVGEGT. The DNA for the CDR3 is TGTGCCAGCGCTCCCGGCGGCTACACAGATACGCAGTATTTT. This translates into CASAPGGYTDTQYF.

This clonotype was seen only a few times. The V and J genes are TRBV7-3 and TRBJ2-3; TRBD1 or TRBD2 may be the D gene (5 bases each). This CDR3 spans 14 amino acids. CDR1 SGHTA and CDR2 FQGTGA come from the germline V gene. V shed 7 bases and J shed 2 bases, with 13 bases lying between them. As DNA, the CDR3 is TGTGCCAGCACCCCCGGGGCTAACACAGATACGCAGTATTTT. This codes for CASTPGANTDTQYF.

This clonotype showed up just a few times. A junction end diverges from the germline sequence, so it may reflect a read error. This chain joins TRBV30 and TRBJ1-1; no reliable D call. The germline gives CDR1 GTSNPN, CDR2 SVGIG (reference sequence). CDR3 length: 13 residues. CDR3 nucleotide sequence: TGTGCCTGGAGAACCCAACTGACTGCTGAAGCTTTTTTT. It codes for CAWRTQLTAEAFF.

As concerns this clonotype: A read error may explain this, as a much larger clone is one base away. The chain has TRBV12-3 or TRBV12-4 and TRBJ2-7; no clear D. The CDR3 sequence is 17 residues long. The CDR3 nucleotides read TGTACCAGCAGTTTAATCGATTTAACCCGTACCTCCTACGAGCAGTACTTC. It yields the protein CTSSLIDLTRTSYEQYF.

This clonotype has more than one count but fewer than ten. This rearrangement joins TRBV7-2 to TRBJ1-1; possible D gene TRBD1, 5 bases. There are 14 residues in the CDR3. V lost 5 bases to trimming and J lost 0 bases, with 10 bases between them. CDR1 SGHTA and CDR2 FQGNSA come from the germline V gene. In DNA form, the CDR3 reads TGTGCCAGCAGCGCGGACACCTTGAACACTGAAGCTTTCTTT. It encodes CASSADTLNTEAFF.

The chain couples TRBV12-3 or TRBV12-4 to TRBJ2-1; TRBD2 aligns across 8 bases. V lost 3 bases to trimming and J lost 6 bases; unmatched junction nucleotides: 10. CDR3 length equals 16 residues. CDR3 protein: CASSLMVAGFGNEQFF. In nucleotides, the CDR3 is TGTGCCAGCAGTTTGATGGTAGCGGGATTTGGCAATGAGCAGTTCTTC.

The chain uses TRBV11-2 and TRBJ2-5; D gene uncertain. Trimming stripped 0 bases from V and 11 bases from J, with 16 bases between. This CDR3 comprises 14 residues. Germline V gene lookup returns CDR1 SGHAT and CDR2 FQNNGV. CDR3 amino acids: CASSLDQDPNEQYF. The CDR3 DNA sequence: TGTGCCAGCAGCTTAGATCAAGATCCCAATGAGCAGTACTTC.

The chain links TRBV7-8 to TRBJ1-5; weak D call: TRBD1 (5 bases). The germline V and J ends were trimmed by 4 bases and 0 bases, with 13 bases remaining between them. The germline V gene has CDR1 SGHVS and CDR2 FQNEAQ. This CDR3 has 16 residues. The CDR3 is CASSSRQSYSNQPQHF. The DNA of the CDR3 is TGTGCCAGCAGCTCCAGACAGTCATATAGCAATCAGCCCCAGCATTTT. Filled out from reference TRBV7-8 and TRBJ1-5, the complete variable domain reads GAGVSQSPRYKVAKRGQDVALRCDPISGHVSLFWYQQALGQGPEFLTYFQNEAQLDKSGLPSDRFFAERPEGSVSTLKIQRTQQEDSAVYLCASSSRQSYSNQPQHFGDGTRLSIL.

DNA for the CDR3: TGTGCCAGCAGTACTAGAGACGAGCAGTACTTC. This gives the protein CASSTRDEQYF. The V gene is TRBV27, the J gene TRBJ2-7, with D perhaps TRBD2 (5 bases). V was cut by 5 bases and J by 5 bases, with 7 bases left in between. CDR3 length: 11 amino acids. Germline V CDR1 and CDR2: MNHEY, SMNVEV (reference sequence).

V usage is TRBV7-9 and J usage is TRBJ1-1; D remains ambiguous. Trimming pared 5 bases from V and 4 bases from J, leaving 17 bases between. There are 15 residues in the CDR3. Germline CDR1 reads SEHNR; CDR2 reads FQNEAQ (reference sequence). CDR3 nucleotides: TGTGCCAGCAGCCCCGGGATTTGGGTTAGCACTGAAGCTTTCTTT. Its translation: CASSPGIWVSTEAFF.

A word on this clonotype: It may be a read error: a sequence one base away is much more abundant. The CDR3 DNA sequence: TGCGCCAGCAGCCAAGGACTGAACTCCTACGAGCAGTTCTTC. It translates to CASSQGLNSYEQFF. The chain uses TRBV4-3 and TRBJ2-1; D remains ambiguous. The CDR3 has 14 residues. In germline, CDR1 is LGHNA, CDR2 YSLEER. Deletions cut 1 base from V and 10 bases from J, with 14 bases between.

In this sample, this clonotype turned up a few times. The chain joins TRBV6-2 or TRBV6-3 to TRBJ2-7, with D possibly matching TRBD2 (6 bases). This CDR3 has 14 amino acids. V lost 2 bases and J 3 bases, leaving 11 bases between the germline ends. From germline, CDR1 is MNHEY and CDR2 SVGEGT. This chain's CDR3 is CASSYEGTLYEQYF. As DNA, the CDR3 is TGTGCCAGCAGTTACGAAGGGACTCTCTACGAGCAGTACTTC.

This sequence joins TRBV3-1 and TRBJ2-7, with TRBD2 as a possible D gene (6 bases). The CDR3 has 17 residues. V shed 5 bases and J shed 1 base, with 21 bases lying between them. Germline V gene data show CDR1 as LGHDT and CDR2 as YNNKEL (reference sequence). CDR3 residues: CASSSLSGGIRSYEQYF. The DNA for the CDR3 is TGTGCCAGCAGCTCACTCAGTGGGGGGATAAGATCCTACGAGCAGTACTTC.